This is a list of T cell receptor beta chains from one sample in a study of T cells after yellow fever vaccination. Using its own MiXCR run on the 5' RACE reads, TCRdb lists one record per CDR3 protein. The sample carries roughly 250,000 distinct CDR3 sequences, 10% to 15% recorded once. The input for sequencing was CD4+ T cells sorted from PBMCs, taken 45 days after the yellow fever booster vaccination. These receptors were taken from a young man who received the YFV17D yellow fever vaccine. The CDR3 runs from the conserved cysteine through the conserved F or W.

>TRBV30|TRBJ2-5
CAWSLALKETQYF
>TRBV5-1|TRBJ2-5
CASSLGRGLETQYF
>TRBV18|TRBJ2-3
CASPVGGIADTQYF
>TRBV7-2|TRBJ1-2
CASSLALDGYTF
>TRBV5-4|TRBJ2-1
CASSLGQGIYNEQFF
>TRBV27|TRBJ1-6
CASNTRGKAASYNSPLHF
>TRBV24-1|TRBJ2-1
CATSAIGRPWEQFF
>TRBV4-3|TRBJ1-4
CASSRRVGQWASGLFF
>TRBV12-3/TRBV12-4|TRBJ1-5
CASSFNQGIQPQHF
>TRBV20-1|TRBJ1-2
CSASNAGYTF
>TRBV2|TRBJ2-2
CASRYRGTGELFF
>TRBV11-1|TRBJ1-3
CASSLAPGQGFSYGNTIYF
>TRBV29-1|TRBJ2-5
CSVAQGSSGIETQYF
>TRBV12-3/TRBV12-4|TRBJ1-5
CASSDGINQPQHF
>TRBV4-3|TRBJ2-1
CASDRGGHLYEQFF
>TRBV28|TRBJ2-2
CASSLDRFGELFF
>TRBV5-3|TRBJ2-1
CASTPGDGSSYNEQFF
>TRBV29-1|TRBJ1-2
CSVEQGSGYTF
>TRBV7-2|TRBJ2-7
CASSLSTGPEQYF
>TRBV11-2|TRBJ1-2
CASSLASLGGYTF
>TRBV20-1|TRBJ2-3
CSANTGTSGRAIDTQYF
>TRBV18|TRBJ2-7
CASSPITGHYEQYF
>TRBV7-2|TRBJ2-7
CASSPQPSVIEQYF
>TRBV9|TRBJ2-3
CASSLSGRASTDTQYF
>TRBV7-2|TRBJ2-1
CASSTSRELGNEQFF
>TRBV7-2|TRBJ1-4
CASSPRTGGREKLFF
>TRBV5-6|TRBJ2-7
CASSPLLAGGPHEQYF
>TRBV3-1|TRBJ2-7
CASSSVRGGPGEQYF
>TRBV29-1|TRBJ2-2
CSVGGYTGTGDAGELFF
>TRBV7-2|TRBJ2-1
CASSGRGLNEQFF
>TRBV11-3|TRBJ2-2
CASSLDFTGELFF
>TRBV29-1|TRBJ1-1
CSALAPPNTEAFF
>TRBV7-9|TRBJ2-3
CASSSNRGRSTDTQYF
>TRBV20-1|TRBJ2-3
CSASSGRSSDTQYF
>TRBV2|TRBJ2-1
CASKPGQAQGDEQFF
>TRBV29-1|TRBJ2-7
CSVGSSLLDEQYF
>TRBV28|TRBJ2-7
CASKGAYYEQYF
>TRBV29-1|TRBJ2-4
CSVEVGSLGIQYF
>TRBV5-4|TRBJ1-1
CASSSNRVNTEAFF
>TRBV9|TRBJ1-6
CASSAQGAQNSPLHF
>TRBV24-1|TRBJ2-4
CATKQGIQYF
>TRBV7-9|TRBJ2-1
CASSGDRANYNEQFF
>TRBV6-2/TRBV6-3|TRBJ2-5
CASLTKEETQYF
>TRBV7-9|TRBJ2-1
CASRHGTSEYNEQFF